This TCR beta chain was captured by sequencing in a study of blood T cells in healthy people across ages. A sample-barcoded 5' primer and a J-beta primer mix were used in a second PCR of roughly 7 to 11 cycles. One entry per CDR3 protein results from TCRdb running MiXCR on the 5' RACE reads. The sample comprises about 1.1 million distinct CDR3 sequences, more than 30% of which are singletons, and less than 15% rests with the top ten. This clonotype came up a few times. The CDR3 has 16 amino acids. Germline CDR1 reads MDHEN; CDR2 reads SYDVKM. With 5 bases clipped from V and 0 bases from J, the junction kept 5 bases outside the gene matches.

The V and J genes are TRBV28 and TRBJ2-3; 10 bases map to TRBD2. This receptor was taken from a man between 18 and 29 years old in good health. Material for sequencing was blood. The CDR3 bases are TGTGCCAGCAGTCCGCTAGCGGGGGATAGCACAGATACGCAGTATTTT. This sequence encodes CASSPLAGDSTDTQYF.